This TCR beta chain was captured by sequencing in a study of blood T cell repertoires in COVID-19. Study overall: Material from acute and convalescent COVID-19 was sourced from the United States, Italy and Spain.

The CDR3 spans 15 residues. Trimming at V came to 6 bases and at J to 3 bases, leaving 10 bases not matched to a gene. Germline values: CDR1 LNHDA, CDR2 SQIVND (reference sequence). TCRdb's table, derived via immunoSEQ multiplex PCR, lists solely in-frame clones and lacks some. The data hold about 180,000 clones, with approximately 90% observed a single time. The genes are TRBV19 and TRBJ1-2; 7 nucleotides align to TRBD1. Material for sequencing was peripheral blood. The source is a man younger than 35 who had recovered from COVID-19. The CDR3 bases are TGTGCCAGTAGGGATTTTCCAGGGGGTGACTATGGCTACACCTTC. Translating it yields CASRDFPGGDYGYTF.